Below are 30 T cell receptor beta chains sequenced from a single sample in a study of cytomegalovirus exposure and HLA in healthy donors. Use of 60 Vbeta and 13 Jbeta primers characterized the PCR. Produced via immunoSEQ multiplex PCR; TCRdb's table is partial and in-frame only. The sample records over 150,000 clones, about 76% being singletons. Sequencing input: PBMCs. These receptors all stem from a woman aged 18-35 years in good health and CMV-seropositive.

V and J are TRBV5-1 and TRBJ1-6; 7 positions match TRBD1. Germline V lookup: CDR1 SGHRS, CDR2 YFSETQ. The CDR3 runs 15 residues. J gave up 9 bases and V 0 bases, and 6 bases lay outside the gene matches. The CDR3 DNA reads TGCGCCAGCAGCTTGGACGGGCAGGGGGGTTCACCCCTCCACTTT. This codes for CASSLDGQGGSPLHF.

This clone turned up a few times. This chain connects TRBV7-9 to TRBJ2-3, with D tentatively TRBD1 (5 bases). CDR3 length: 13 residues. Trimming took 8 bases from V and 2 from J, leaving 11 bases between them. Germline V lookup: CDR1 SEHNR, CDR2 FQNEAQ (reference sequence). The CDR3 bases are TGTGCCAGCGTTGGCAGGGTCACAGATACGCAGTATTTT. Protein sequence: CASVGRVTDTQYF.

The gene calls are TRBV5-4 and TRBJ2-5; TRBD1 aligns across 9 bases. The CDR3 is 14 residues long. V shed 6 bases, J shed 1 base, and the junction held 4 bases outside the gene matches. Germline CDR1 and CDR2: SGHNT and YYREEE (reference sequence). The CDR3 nucleotides are TGTGCCAGCACGGACAGGGGAGGCCAAGAGACCCAGTACTTC. Translation: CASTDRGGQETQYF.

This sequence joins TRBV25-1 and TRBJ2-1; weak D call: TRBD2 (5 bases). Trimming cost V 8 bases and J 7 bases, with 12 bases left between them. Germline V gene sequence: CDR1 MGHDK, CDR2 SYGVNS. CDR3 length equals 12 residues. The chain's CDR3 is CASGLTGNEQFF. The CDR3, as DNA: TGTGCCAGCGGACTTACCGGGAATGAGCAGTTCTTC.

The V call is TRBV7-2, the J call TRBJ2-7; possible D gene TRBD2, 6 bases. Trimming took off 4 bases at V and 5 bases at J, with 18 bases between the two ends. CDR1 is SGHTA and CDR2 is FQGNSA in the germline V gene. The CDR3 contains 15 residues. The DNA for the CDR3 is TGTGCCAGCAGCTCCGAAAGGGACTTTCCGAACGAGCAGTACTTC. Protein sequence: CASSSERDFPNEQYF.

This clone was detected only a few times. The chain joins TRBV5-1 to TRBJ1-1; D call uncertain. The CDR3 sequence is 13 residues long. Trimming took 6 bases from V and 0 from J, leaving 9 bases between them. Germline assignment: CDR1 SGHRS and CDR2 YFSETQ. The chain's CDR3 is CASTAGMNTEAFF. DNA of the CDR3: TGCGCCAGCACTGCGGGCATGAACACTGAAGCTTTCTTT.

This clone appeared once. The V gene is TRBV27, the J gene TRBJ2-5; unclear D gene. The V and J ends lost 6 bases and 11 bases respectively, with 22 bases between them. The germline V gene has CDR1 MNHEY and CDR2 SMNVEV (reference sequence). CDR3 length: 14 amino acids. CDR3 amino acids: CASRKDPGPMSQYF. CDR3 in DNA: TGTGCCAGCAGGAAAGACCCAGGTCCGATGTCGCAGTACTTC.

V and J are TRBV19 and TRBJ2-3; D possibly corresponds to TRBD1 (6 bases). CDR3 length: 15 residues. Germline V gives CDR1 LNHDA, CDR2 SQIVND (reference sequence). V was trimmed by 5 bases and J by 5 bases, leaving 17 bases between them. The CDR3 DNA follows: TGTGCCAGTAGTCCGACTCCAGGGGTGGGAGATACGCAGTATTTT. It is translated as CASSPTPGVGDTQYF.

The chain couples TRBV5-6 to TRBJ2-1; 7 positions agree with TRBD2. Germline assignment: CDR1 SGHDT and CDR2 YYEEEE. The CDR3 consists of 16 residues. V was clipped by 4 bases and J by 5 bases; unmatched bases: 12. CDR3: CASSLIGGAGNNEQFF. For the CDR3, the DNA is TGTGCCAGCAGCCTGATAGGTGGAGCGGGGAACAATGAGCAGTTCTTC.

The rearrangement links TRBV9 to TRBJ2-6, with 8 bases aligning to TRBD1. The V segment lost 3 bases and the J segment 0 bases; nucleotides outside the gene matches: 8. The CDR3 contains 18 residues. Germline CDR1 is SGDLS and CDR2 is YYNGEE. The CDR3 sequence: CASSERTGRSSGANVLTF. CDR3 sequence (DNA): TGTGCCAGCAGCGAGCGGACAGGGAGAAGCTCTGGGGCCAACGTCCTGACTTTC.

The V gene is TRBV6-5, the J gene TRBJ1-1; weak D call: TRBD1 (5 bases). Trimming left V 9 bases short and J 0 bases short, with 14 bases between. Germline V CDR1 and CDR2: MNHEY, SVGAGI. This CDR3 is 14 amino acids long. This chain's CDR3 is CASRADSLNTEAFF. In nucleotides, the CDR3 is TGTGCCAGTCGTGCCGACAGCCTGAACACTGAAGCTTTCTTT.

This clone was detected once. V is TRBV6-1 and J is TRBJ1-4, with 8 bases fitting TRBD1. Unmatched junction bases numbered 10, after V lost 5 bases and J lost 8 bases. CDR3 length: 15 amino acids. Germline lookup yields CDR1 MNHNS and CDR2 SASEGT. CDR3 protein: CASSKRGQANEKLFF. CDR3 nucleotides: TGTGCCAGCAGTAAAAGGGGACAGGCCAACGAAAAACTGTTTTTT.

The chain joins TRBV27 to TRBJ1-1; D may be TRBD1 (6 bases). The V end was cut by 4 bases, the J end by 6 bases, with 15 bases between. The germline CDR1 and CDR2 sequences are MNHEY and SMNVEV (reference sequence). The CDR3 consists of 14 residues. CDR3 sequence: CASSSLRGFPEAFF. The DNA of the CDR3 is TGTGCCAGCAGTTCCCTCAGGGGATTCCCTGAAGCTTTCTTT.

The chain combines TRBV25-1 with TRBJ2-1; possibly TRBD2 for D (6 bases). The V and J ends lost 7 bases and 15 bases respectively, with 25 bases between them. The CDR3 loop spans 14 amino acids. The V gene's germline CDR1 is MGHDK and CDR2 SYGVNS. For the CDR3, the DNA is TGTGCCAGCAATAAAGCACCAGAAAGGGGAGGACTGTTCTTC. Its translation is CASNKAPERGGLFF.

The chain is built from TRBV29-1 and TRBJ1-2; possibly TRBD1 for D (5 bases). The germline CDR1 and CDR2 sequences are SQVTM and ANQGSEA. The V end lost 4 bases, the J end lost 4 bases, and 7 bases lay between the germline ends. There are 11 residues in the CDR3. Here the CDR3 reads CSVVGGYGYTF. In nucleotides, the CDR3 is TGCAGCGTTGTGGGGGGCTATGGCTACACCTTC.

The chain has TRBV18 and TRBJ2-2, with 8 bases lining up with TRBD1. Germline loops: CDR1 KGHSH, CDR2 LQKENI. With 1 base clipped from V and 1 base from J, the junction kept 2 bases outside the gene matches. The CDR3 contains 16 residues. CDR3 residues: CASSPHGTGNTGELFF. DNA of the CDR3: TGTGCCAGCTCACCACACGGGACAGGGAACACCGGGGAGCTGTTTTTT.

V gene TRBV11-1 combines with J gene TRBJ2-5; 12 bases align to TRBD2. Germline V gene lookup returns CDR1 SGHAT and CDR2 FQDESV (reference sequence). The CDR3 is 17 amino acids. Unmatched junction bases numbered 10, after V lost 3 bases and J lost 5 bases. CDR3 coding DNA: TGTGCCAGCAGCTTCGGTCTAGCGGGGGGGCCGCGGGAGACCCAGTACTTC. As protein: CASSFGLAGGPRETQYF.

The V gene is TRBV4-1, the J gene TRBJ2-3; 8 nucleotides align to TRBD1. CDR1 MGHRA and CDR2 YSYEKL come from the germline V gene. V lost 5 bases, J lost 6 bases, and 1 base stayed unmatched. The CDR3 has 12 residues. The chain's CDR3 is CASSDRGDTQYF. As DNA, the CDR3 is TGCGCCAGCAGCGACAGGGGCGATACGCAGTATTTT.

Regarding this clone: The junction departs from the called germline gene at one end, perhaps through a read error. This chain uses TRBV7-8 with TRBJ2-7; tentative D call: TRBD2 (6 bases). The CDR3 runs 15 residues. The V gene's germline CDR1 is SGHVS and CDR2 FQNEAQ. CDR3 DNA: TGTGCCAGCAGCCTAGCCGGGACTCCCCTTGGCGAGCAGTACTTC. It encodes CASSLAGTPLGEQYF.

The chain employs TRBV9 and TRBJ2-1, with no clear D. The CDR3 runs to 13 residues. The V end lost 4 bases, the J end lost 8 bases, and 13 bases lay between the germline ends. The germline V gene has CDR1 SGDLS and CDR2 YYNGEE. The CDR3 here is CASSPHSEDEQFF. CDR3 coding DNA: TGTGCCAGCAGCCCTCACTCTGAGGATGAGCAGTTCTTC.

A remark on this clone: The junction does not match germline at one end; this may be a read error. V and J are TRBV7-7 and TRBJ2-5; no clear D gene. The CDR3 consists of 14 residues. Germline CDR1 reads SSHAT; CDR2 reads FNYEAQ (reference sequence). In DNA, the CDR3 is TGTGCTAGCAGCCCAGTATTTCTGGCTGAGACCCAGTACTTC. It is translated as CASSPVFLAETQYF.

J is TRBJ2-1 and V is TRBV13, with D possibly matching TRBD2 (6 bases). CDR1 is PRHDT, CDR2 FYEKMQ, per germline (reference sequence). V lost 5 bases and J lost 8, with 19 bases in between. The CDR3 is made up of 15 amino acids. CDR3 protein: CASSLTGTLAHEQFF. Here the CDR3 DNA reads TGTGCCAGCAGCCTCACCGGGACCCTAGCGCATGAGCAGTTCTTC.

The sample holds a few counts of this clone. The V and J genes are TRBV29-1 and TRBJ1-1, with unresolved D. The germline V gene encodes CDR1 SQVTM and CDR2 ANQGSEA. The CDR3 extends over 11 amino acids. The ends were cut back, 3 bases at V and 4 bases at J, with 6 bases in the middle. The CDR3 nucleotides are TGCAGCGTTGATTCCGGCACTGAAGCTTTCTTT. Protein sequence: CSVDSGTEAFF.

This chain links TRBV9 with TRBJ2-3, with 9 positions matching TRBD2. The CDR3 has 15 residues. V was clipped by 4 bases and J by 0 bases; unmatched bases: 3. Looked up from germline, CDR1 is SGDLS and CDR2 is YYNGEE. CDR3 bases: TGTGCCAGCAGCCCCGGACTAGCGAGCACAGATACGCAGTATTTT. Protein: CASSPGLASTDTQYF.

V and J are TRBV4-1 and TRBJ2-1; D gene unclear. The CDR3 loop spans 13 amino acids. Per germline, CDR1 MGHRA and CDR2 YSYEKL. Trimming cost V 1 base and J 8 bases, with 9 bases left between them. The CDR3 coding sequence is TGCGCCAGCAGCCAAGTAGGCCAGGATGAGCAGTTCTTC. Translation: CASSQVGQDEQFF.

The chain couples TRBV5-6 to TRBJ2-1, with D possibly being TRBD1 (6 bases). Trimming left V 0 bases short and J 6 bases short, with 13 bases between. Looked up from germline, CDR1 is SGHDT and CDR2 is YYEEEE. CDR3 length equals 15 residues. The CDR3 region has the DNA TGTGCCAGCAGCTTGGTACAGGGATTTATCAATGAGCAGTTCTTC. Translated: CASSLVQGFINEQFF.

This clone was counted only a few times. The chain employs TRBV29-1 and TRBJ2-1, with unresolved D. CDR1 and CDR2 from the germline V gene are SQVTM and ANQGSEA. V lost 4 bases and J lost 8, with 9 bases in between. The CDR3 is 11 amino acids. The CDR3 nucleotides read TGCAGCGTTGCTCGGGTGGATGAGCAGTTCTTC. Residues: CSVARVDEQFF.

A single count supports this clone. The chain joins TRBV30 to TRBJ2-7, with 8 bases identical to TRBD1. The CDR3 loop spans 13 amino acids. Germline assignment: CDR1 GTSNPN and CDR2 SVGIG (reference sequence). The J segment lost 7 bases and the V segment lost 1 base, leaving 6 bases of the junction unmatched. This CDR3 is CAWSEDRVGEQYF. In nucleotides, the CDR3 is TGTGCCTGGAGTGAGGACAGGGTGGGGGAGCAGTACTTC.

The chain carries TRBV30 and TRBJ1-2; D ambiguous. Germline V lookup: CDR1 GTSNPN, CDR2 SVGIG (reference sequence). This CDR3 region has 14 residues. V lost 4 bases to trimming and J lost 5 bases, with 17 bases between them. The CDR3 protein is CAWTAGSGRYGYTF. The DNA of the CDR3 is TGTGCCTGGACTGCAGGAAGTGGCCGGTATGGCTACACCTTC. Full variable domain (rest looked up from reference TRBV30 and TRBJ1-2): SQTIHQWPATLVQPVGSPLSLECTVEGTSNPNLYWYRQAAGRGLQLLFYSVGIGQISSEVPQNLSASRPQDRQFILSSKKLLLSDSGFYLCAWTAGSGRYGYTFGSGTRLTVV.

The V gene is TRBV19, the J gene TRBJ1-5, with a tentative D call TRBD1 (5 bases). The CDR3 has 15 residues. The germline V gene has CDR1 LNHDA and CDR2 SQIVND (reference sequence). Trimming shortened V by 5 bases and J by 0 bases, and 11 bases separated the two germline ends. CDR3 nucleotide sequence: TGTGCCAGTAGTCGTGGGGCGGATAGCAATCAGCCCCAGCATTTT. Its translation is CASSRGADSNQPQHF.